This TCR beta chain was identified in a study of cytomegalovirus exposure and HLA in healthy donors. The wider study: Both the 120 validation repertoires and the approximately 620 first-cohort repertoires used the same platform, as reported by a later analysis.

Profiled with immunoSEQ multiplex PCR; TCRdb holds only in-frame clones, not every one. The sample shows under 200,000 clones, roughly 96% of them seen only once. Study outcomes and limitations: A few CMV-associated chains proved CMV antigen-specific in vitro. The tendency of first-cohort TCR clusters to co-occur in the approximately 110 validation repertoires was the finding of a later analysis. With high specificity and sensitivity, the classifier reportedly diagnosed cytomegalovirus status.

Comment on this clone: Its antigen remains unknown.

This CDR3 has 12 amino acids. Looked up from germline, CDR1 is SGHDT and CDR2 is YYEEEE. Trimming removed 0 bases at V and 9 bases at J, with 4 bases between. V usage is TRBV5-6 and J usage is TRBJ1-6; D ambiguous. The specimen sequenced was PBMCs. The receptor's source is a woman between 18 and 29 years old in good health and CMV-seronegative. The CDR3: CASSLGSSPLHF. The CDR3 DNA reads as TGTGCCAGCAGCTTGGGTAGTTCACCCCTCCACTTT.